These 10 T cell receptor beta chains originate from one sample sequenced in a study of T cell responses to AZD1222 COVID-19 vaccine. Using immunoSEQ multiplex PCR, the repertoire was profiled, and TCRdb retains in-frame clones only, with some absent. This repertoire shows about 120,000 clones, about nine tenths found once; its top ten account for around 4.3%. Source: peripheral blood, taken on day 0 of AZD1222 vaccination. These receptors were collected from an adult in good health.

V and J are TRBV5-6 and TRBJ2-3; TRBD2 is a possible D gene (5 bases). The CDR3 has 15 amino acids. Germline V gene sequence: CDR1 SGHDT, CDR2 YYEEEE. V lost 1 base to trimming and J lost 0 bases, with 9 bases between them. The CDR3 loop reads CASSLRGWSTDTQYF. CDR3 DNA: TGTGCCAGCAGCTTGCGCGGGTGGAGCACAGATACGCAGTATTTT. Drawing the rest from reference TRBV5-6 and TRBJ2-3, the complete variable domain is DAGVTQSPTHLIKTRGQQVTLRCSPKSGHDTVSWYQQALGQGPQFIFQYYEEEERQRGNFPDRFSGHQFPNYSSELNVNALLLGDSALYLCASSLRGWSTDTQYFGPGTRLTVL.

The chain combines TRBV6-6 with TRBJ1-3, with 10 bases aligning to TRBD1. Trimming took 5 bases from V and 0 from J; bases not matched to a gene: 10. The germline gives CDR1 MNHNY, CDR2 SVGAGI (reference sequence). The CDR3 spans 18 residues. The CDR3 loop reads CASSPRDRGVFSGNTIYF. CDR3 nucleotides: TGTGCCAGCAGTCCCCGGGACAGGGGAGTCTTCTCTGGAAACACCATATATTTT.

The CDR3 nucleotides are TGTGCCAGCAGCCCGGGGCAGGTTTACTCTGGGGCCAACGTCCTGACTTTC. Its protein product is CASSPGQVYSGANVLTF. The J gene is TRBJ2-6, the V gene TRBV5-4; either TRBD1 or TRBD2 may fit D (5 bases each). CDR3 length: 17 amino acids. V dropped 4 bases and J dropped 0 bases, with 14 bases sitting between them. Germline V lookup: CDR1 SGHNT, CDR2 YYREEE (reference sequence).

The chain is built from TRBV9 and TRBJ2-2; a weak D match, TRBD2 (5 bases). The ends were cut back, 4 bases at V and 7 bases at J, with 11 bases in the middle. CDR1 is SGDLS, CDR2 YYNGEE, per germline. The CDR3 consists of 13 residues. The CDR3 here is CASSTSRDGELFF. The CDR3 DNA reads as TGTGCCAGCAGCACTAGTCGGGACGGGGAGCTGTTTTTT.

The table lists this clone with a count of one. The CDR3 DNA follows: TGTGCCAGCAGTCCTCTAGCGGGGGGGCGGGAGACCCAGTACTTC. This translates into CASSPLAGGRETQYF. The V and J genes are TRBV28 and TRBJ2-5, with 12 bases matching TRBD2. V was pared by 5 bases and J by 5 bases, with 6 bases of the junction left unmatched. The length of the CDR3 is 15 residues. Germline V CDR1 and CDR2: MDHEN, SYDVKM.

This clone has only one observation. This chain joins TRBV3-1 (or the pseudogene TRBV3-2) and TRBJ1-5; a weak D match, TRBD1 (6 bases). Looked up from germline, CDR1 is LGHDT and CDR2 is YNNKEL (reference sequence). V lost 1 base to trimming and J lost 4 bases, with 11 bases between them. This CDR3 comprises 15 residues. The CDR3 bases are TGTGCCAGCAGCCAAGGGACAGTCGGTAATCAGCCCCAGCATTTT. Its protein product is CASSQGTVGNQPQHF.

The chain joins TRBV19 to TRBJ1-1; no clear D gene. From germline, CDR1 is LNHDA and CDR2 SQIVND (reference sequence). Trimming pared 2 bases from V and 2 bases from J, leaving 3 bases between. This CDR3 contains 12 residues. CDR3: CASSIINTEAFF. The CDR3 DNA follows: TGTGCCAGTAGTATAATCAACACTGAAGCTTTCTTT.

This rearrangement joins TRBV28 to TRBJ2-7, with TRBD1 matching over 12 bases. This CDR3 has 16 residues. Germline CDR1 is MDHEN and CDR2 is SYDVKM. V lost 6 bases to trimming and J lost 2 bases; unmatched junction nucleotides: 8. CDR3 nucleotide sequence: TGTGCCAGCAGGCCCCCGGGACAGGGGGCGGCCTACGAGCAGTACTTC. Its protein is CASRPPGQGAAYEQYF. Together with reference TRBV28 and TRBJ2-7, the CDR3 gives the full variable domain: DVKVTQSSRYLVKRTGEKVFLECVQDMDHENMFWYRQDPGLGLRLIYFSYDVKMKEKGDIPEGYSVSREKKERFSLILESASTNQTSMYLCASRPPGQGAAYEQYFGPGTRLTVT.

V gene TRBV19 combines with J gene TRBJ1-1; D is undetermined. CDR1 LNHDA and CDR2 SQIVND come from the germline V gene (reference sequence). This CDR3 spans 13 amino acids. With 8 bases removed from V and 3 bases from J, the gap between germline ends came to 13 bases. The CDR3 sequence: CASRSLVDTEAFF. The CDR3 region has the DNA TGTGCCAGTCGGTCCCTTGTCGACACTGAAGCTTTCTTT.

The V gene is TRBV7-6, the J gene TRBJ2-1; 7 positions agree with TRBD1. The trim removed 4 bases at V and 9 bases at J, leaving 12 bases unmatched. The germline V gene encodes CDR1 SGHVS and CDR2 FNYEAQ. This CDR3 contains 15 residues. The CDR3 region has the DNA TGTGCCAGCAGCTCCTACGCGGACAGGAAGGGTGAGCAGTTCTTC. Amino acid sequence: CASSSYADRKGEQFF.